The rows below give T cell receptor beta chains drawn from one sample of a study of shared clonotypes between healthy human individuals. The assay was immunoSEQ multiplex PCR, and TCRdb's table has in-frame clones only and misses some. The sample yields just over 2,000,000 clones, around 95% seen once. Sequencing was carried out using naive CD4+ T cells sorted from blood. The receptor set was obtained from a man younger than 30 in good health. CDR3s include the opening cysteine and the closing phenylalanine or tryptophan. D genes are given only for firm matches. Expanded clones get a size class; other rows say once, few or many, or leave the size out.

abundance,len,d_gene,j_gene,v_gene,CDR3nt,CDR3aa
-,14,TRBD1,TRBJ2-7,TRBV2,TGTGCCAGCAGTCCGACAGGGGGAACCTACGAGCAGTACTTC,CASSPTGGTYEQYF
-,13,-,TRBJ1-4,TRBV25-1,TGTGCCAGCATGGGACACAATAATGAAAAACTGTTTTTT,CASMGHNNEKLFF
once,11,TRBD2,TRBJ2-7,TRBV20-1,TGCAGAGCCGGGACTAGCGACGAGCAGTACTTC,CRAGTSDEQYF
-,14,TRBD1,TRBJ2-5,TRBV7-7,TGTGCTAGCAGCTCGGACAGGGCACAAGAGACCCAGTACTTC,CASSSDRAQETQYF
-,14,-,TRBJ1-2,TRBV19,TGTGCCAGTAGTATAAGAACTAACAGCTATGGCTACACCTTC,CASSIRTNSYGYTF
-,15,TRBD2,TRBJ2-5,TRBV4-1,TGCGCCAGCAGCCAAGGAGCGGGGCCAGCCAAGACCCAGTACTTC,CASSQGAGPAKTQYF
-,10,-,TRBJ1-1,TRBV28,TGTGCCAGCGTGAACACTGAAGCTTTCTTT,CASVNTEAFF
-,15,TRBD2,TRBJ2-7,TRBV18,TGTGCCAGCTCACCACAACTAGCGGGAAGCTACGAGCAGTACTTC,CASSPQLAGSYEQYF
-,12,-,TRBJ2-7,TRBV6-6,TGTGCCAGCACGGCTAGCCCCTACGAGCAGTACTTC,CASTASPYEQYF
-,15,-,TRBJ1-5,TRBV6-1,TGTGCCAGCAGTGAAGTTCGGGGGGCGCAGCAGCCCCAGCATTTT,CASSEVRGAQQPQHF
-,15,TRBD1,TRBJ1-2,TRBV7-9,TGTGCCAGCAGCCGAGGGAAACAGGGGAAAGATGGCTACACCTTC,CASSRGKQGKDGYTF
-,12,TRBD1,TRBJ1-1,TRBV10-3,TGTGCCATCGGGGACAGGGGCACTGAAGCTTTCTTT,CAIGDRGTEAFF
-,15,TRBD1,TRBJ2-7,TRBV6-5,TGTGCCAGCAGTTACTCGGTGGGACAGATCTACGAGCAGTACTTC,CASSYSVGQIYEQYF
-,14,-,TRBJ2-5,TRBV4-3,TGCGCCAGCAGCCAAGAAAGCTCCTCCAAGACCCAGTACTTC,CASSQESSSKTQYF
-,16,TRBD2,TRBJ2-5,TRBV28,TGTGCCAGCAGCTCCGCGGGACTAGCGGGCCAAGAGACCCAGTACTTC,CASSSAGLAGQETQYF
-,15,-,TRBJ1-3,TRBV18,TGTGCCAGCTCCGCCTCGGCCAGCTCTGGAAACACCATATATTTT,CASSASASSGNTIYF
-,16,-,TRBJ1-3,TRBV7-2,TGTGCCAGCAGCTTAGGTCCCGGGGTCTCTGGAAACACCATATATTTT,CASSLGPGVSGNTIYF
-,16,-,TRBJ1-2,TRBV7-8,TGTGCCAGCAGCTTACGTGGGATGACCGAATTGTATGGCTACACCTTC,CASSLRGMTELYGYTF
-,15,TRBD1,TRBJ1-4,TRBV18,TGTGCCAGCTCACTTAGACAGGGGGCAGGTGAAAAACTGTTTTTT,CASSLRQGAGEKLFF
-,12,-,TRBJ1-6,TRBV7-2,TGTGCCAGCAGCATAGCGTGGCCACCCCTCCACTTT,CASSIAWPPLHF
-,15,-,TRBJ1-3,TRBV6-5,TGTGCCAGCAGTTACACCGACAGGACGGGAAACACCATATATTTT,CASSYTDRTGNTIYF
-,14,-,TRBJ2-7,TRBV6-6,TGTGCCAGCAGTTACAGGGACTCCCCCTACGAGCAGTACTTC,CASSYRDSPYEQYF
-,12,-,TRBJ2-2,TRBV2,TGTGCCAGCAGGGAGGACACCGGGGAGCTGTTTTTT,CASREDTGELFF
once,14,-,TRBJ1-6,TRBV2,TGTGCCAGCAGTGAATGGGGGAATAATTCACCCCTCCACTTT,CASSEWGNNSPLHF
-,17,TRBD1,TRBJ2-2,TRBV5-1,TGCGCCAGCAGCTTGGCTCCGGGACAGGGTTCCACCGGGGAGCTGTTTTTT,CASSLAPGQGSTGELFF
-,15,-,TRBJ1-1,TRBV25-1,TGTGCCAGCAGGGCCCCCAGGGGTCCTGCCACTGAAGCTTTCTTT,CASRAPRGPATEAFF
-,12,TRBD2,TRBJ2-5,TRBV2,TGTGCCAGCAGGGCTCTAGCGGAAGAGCAGTACTTC,CASRALAEEQYF
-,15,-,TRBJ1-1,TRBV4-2,TGTGCCAGCAGCGCTCGACTGAACATGAACACTGAAGCTTTCTTT,CASSARLNMNTEAFF
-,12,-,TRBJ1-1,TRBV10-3,TGTGCCATCAGTGAGTCGCCGGAAGAAGCTTTCTTT,CAISESPEEAFF
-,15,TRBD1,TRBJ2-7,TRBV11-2,TGTGCCAGCAGCTTAATCGACAGGGGGACCTACGAGCAGTACTTC,CASSLIDRGTYEQYF
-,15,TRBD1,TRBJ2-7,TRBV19,TGTGCCAGTAGTATTAGAGGGACAGCTTCCTACGAGCAGTACTTC,CASSIRGTASYEQYF
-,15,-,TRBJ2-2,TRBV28,TGTGCCAGCAGTCCCCGCAGGGTGGGAACCGGGGAGCTGTTTTTT,CASSPRRVGTGELFF
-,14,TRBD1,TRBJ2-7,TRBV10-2,TGCGCCAGCAGTGGGTCAGGGGGTTGGAACGAGCAGTACTTC,CASSGSGGWNEQYF
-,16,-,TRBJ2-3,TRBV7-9,TGTGCCAGCAGCTTAGCGAGGCAGGGGATCACAGATACGCAGTATTTT,CASSLARQGITDTQYF
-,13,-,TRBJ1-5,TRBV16,TGTGCCAGCACCCCAGATAGCAATCAGCCCCAGCATTTT,CASTPDSNQPQHF
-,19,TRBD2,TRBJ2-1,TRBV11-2,TGTGCCAGCAGCCCGTTTGGGACTAGCGGGAGGAGCTCCTACAATGAGCAGTTCTTC,CASSPFGTSGRSSYNEQFF
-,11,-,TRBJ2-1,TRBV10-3,TGTGCCATCAGTGATAGTGCAGAGCAGTTCTTC,CAISDSAEQFF
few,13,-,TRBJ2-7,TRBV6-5,TGTGCCAGCAGTAAATTAAGGAACTACGAGCAGTACTTC,CASSKLRNYEQYF
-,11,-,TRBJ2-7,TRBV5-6,TGTGCCAGCAGCAAGGACATCGAGCAGTACTTC,CASSKDIEQYF
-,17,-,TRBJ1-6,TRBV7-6,TGTGCCAGCAGCTTAGCGTTCGGGGTTGGGGGAGGTTCACCCCTCCACTTT,CASSLAFGVGGGSPLHF